This TCR beta chain was identified in a study of T cell responses to AZD1222 COVID-19 vaccine. The CDR3 is made up of 14 amino acids. The germline V gene has CDR1 SGHNT and CDR2 YENEEA. Trimming stripped 5 bases from V and 0 bases from J, with 10 bases between. Data came from immunoSEQ multiplex PCR; TCRdb stores just in-frame clones and leaves some out. The sample shows 100,000 to 150,000 clones, around 90% of them seen only once. The origin of this receptor is an adult in good health. This chain connects TRBV11-3 to TRBJ1-2; D call uncertain. Material: peripheral blood, obtained on day 0 of AZD1222 vaccination. CDR3 sequence reads: CASSLDTANYGYTF. Here the CDR3 DNA reads TGTGCCAGCAGCCTCGACACCGCTAACTATGGCTACACCTTC. Full variable domain (remainder filled in from reference TRBV11-3 and TRBJ1-2): EAGVVQSPRYKIIEKKQPVAFWCNPISGHNTLYWYLQNLGQGPELLIRYENEEAVDDSQLPKDRFSAERLKGVDSTLKIQPAELGDSAVYLCASSLDTANYGYTFGSGTRLTVV.